Each of the 23 T cell receptor beta chains below was sequenced from the same sample in a study of blood T cells in healthy people across ages. A J-beta primer mix and a sample-barcoded 5' primer were used in a second PCR of about 7 to 12 cycles. Using its own MiXCR run on the 5' RACE reads, TCRdb lists one record per CDR3 protein. The profile covers 1.5 million to 2 million distinct CDR3 sequences, with just under 50% appearing a single time and over 2% taken by the ten largest. Sequenced sample: blood. These receptors were obtained from a woman between 35 and 50 years old in good health.

This clonotype was seen more than once but under ten times. The J gene is TRBJ1-2, the V gene TRBV29-1; 8 bases align to TRBD1. V lost 3 bases and J lost 4; bases outside the gene matches: 1. The length of the CDR3 is 12 residues. Germline V lookup: CDR1 SQVTM, CDR2 ANQGSEA. The CDR3 here is CSVETGVYGYTF. The CDR3 region has the DNA TGCAGCGTTGAGACAGGGGTCTATGGCTACACCTTC. Based on the CDR3 plus reference TRBV29-1 and TRBJ1-2, the full variable domain is SAVISQKPSRDICQRGTSLTIQCQVDSQVTMMFWYRQQPGQSLTLIATANQGSEATYESGFVIDKFPISRPNLTFSTLTVSNMSPEDSSIYLCSVETGVYGYTFGSGTRLTVV.

The V gene is TRBV7-9, the J gene TRBJ2-3; the match to TRBD2 covers 7 bases. V lost 3 bases and J lost 0; bases outside the gene matches: 15. The CDR3 loop spans 19 amino acids. CDR1 and CDR2 from the germline V gene are SEHNR and FQNEAQ (reference sequence). CDR3 coding DNA: TGTGCCAGCAGCTTCGGTTGGGAGGGGCAGGGCCCTAGCACAGATACGCAGTATTTT. Translating gives CASSFGWEGQGPSTDTQYF.

This rearrangement joins TRBV7-9 to TRBJ1-4; D perhaps matches TRBD1 (5 bases). CDR1 and CDR2 from the germline V gene are SEHNR and FQNEAQ (reference sequence). V was cut by 3 bases and J by 6 bases, with 17 bases left in between. The CDR3 totals 16 residues. CDR3 region: CASSFWGEGTDEKLFF. Here the CDR3 DNA reads TGTGCCAGCAGCTTTTGGGGAGAGGGGACGGATGAAAAACTGTTTTTT.

Concerning this clonotype: Relative to the germline gene, one junction end is altered; a read error may explain this. The chain joins TRBV7-3 to TRBJ2-3, with TRBD2 matching over 8 bases. Germline V gene lookup returns CDR1 SGHTA and CDR2 FQGTGA. The CDR3 runs to 15 residues. The CDR3 sequence: CASSPIAGTTDTHYF. DNA of the CDR3: TGTGCCAGCAGCCCCATAGCGGGGACCACAGATACGCACTATTTT.

The chain combines TRBV20-1 with TRBJ1-6; D is uncertain. Trimming left V 1 base short and J 9 bases short, with 7 bases between. CDR1 is DFQATT, CDR2 SNEGSKA, per germline (reference sequence). There are 12 residues in the CDR3. This CDR3 is CSARVGSSPLHF. In DNA form, the CDR3 reads TGCAGTGCTAGAGTAGGATCTTCACCCCTCCACTTT.

This chain uses TRBV20-1 with TRBJ2-3; TRBD2 aligns across 10 bases. The CDR3 extends over 12 amino acids. V trimming: 2 bases; J trimming: 14 bases; junction bases outside the gene matches: 7. CDR1 DFQATT and CDR2 SNEGSKA come from the germline V gene (reference sequence). CDR3 protein: CSARLAGVYSYF. The CDR3 DNA is TGCAGTGCTAGACTAGCGGGGGTATACTCGTATTTT.

This clonotype was observed a handful of times. This chain uses TRBV6-5 with TRBJ2-7; D possibly matches TRBD1 or TRBD2 (6 bases each). The CDR3 runs to 14 residues. The ends were cut back, 10 bases at V and 4 bases at J, with 20 bases in the middle. Germline assignment: CDR1 MNHEY and CDR2 SVGAGI. CDR3 region: CATRTGLEGYEQYF. Written as DNA, the CDR3 is TGTGCCACGCGAACAGGGTTGGAGGGATACGAGCAGTACTTC.

The chain carries TRBV6-6 and TRBJ1-6, with TRBD1 matching 7 bases. CDR1 and CDR2 from the germline V gene are MNHNY and SVGAGI (reference sequence). The CDR3 covers 14 residues. Losses at the gene ends were 7 bases for V and 5 bases for J; bases not matched to a gene: 5. CDR3 in DNA: TGTGCCAGCATCGAGGGACAGAATAATTCACCCCTCCACTTT. This translates into CASIEGQNNSPLHF.

This clonotype has a handful of counts. This rearrangement joins TRBV7-2 to TRBJ2-1; D is unclear. Per germline, CDR1 SGHTA and CDR2 FQGNSA. The CDR3 contains 14 residues. The V end lost 5 bases, the J end lost 4 bases, and 12 bases lay between the germline ends. In DNA form, the CDR3 reads TGTGCCAGCAGCGAACTGGACCGATACAATGAGCAGTTCTTC. It codes for CASSELDRYNEQFF. The full variable domain, its missing parts supplied by reference TRBV7-2 and TRBJ2-1, is GAGVSQSPSNKVTEKGKDVELRCDPISGHTALYWYRQSLGQGLEFLIYFQGNSAPDKSGLPSDRFSAERTGGSVSTLTIQRTQQEDSAVYLCASSELDRYNEQFFGPGTRLTVL.

The chain has TRBV7-9 and TRBJ2-7, with D perhaps being TRBD1 or TRBD2 (5 bases each). The CDR3 is 15 amino acids. V lost 3 bases to trimming and J lost 10 bases, with 22 bases between them. Looked up from germline, CDR1 is SEHNR and CDR2 is FQNEAQ (reference sequence). In DNA, the CDR3 is TGTGCCAGCAGCTTGATTGGGGCAGGGACCCCCTCCCAGTACTTC. Its protein is CASSLIGAGTPSQYF. Supplemented by reference TRBV7-9 and TRBJ2-7, the full variable domain reads DTGVSQNPRHKITKRGQNVTFRCDPISEHNRLYWYRQTLGQGPEFLTYFQNEAQLEKSRLLSDRFSAERPKGSFSTLEIQRTEQGDSAMYLCASSLIGAGTPSQYFGPGTRLTVT.

This clonotype has only a few counts. The CDR3 DNA sequence: TGTGCCAGCAGCCATAGAGACCCTTCCTACGAGCAGTACTTC. Translating it yields CASSHRDPSYEQYF. V is TRBV4-2 and J is TRBJ2-7; unclear D gene. Trimming took 3 bases from V and 1 from J, leaving 10 bases between them. Per the germline V gene, CDR1 is LGHNA and CDR2 is YNFKEQ. This CDR3 comprises 14 residues.

The chain uses TRBV4-3 and TRBJ2-5; D might be TRBD2 (5 bases). Germline V CDR1 and CDR2: LGHNA, YSLEER. This CDR3 contains 15 residues. V lost 1 base and J lost 7, with 16 bases in between. The CDR3 is CASSQVFSQGGTQYF. CDR3 sequence (DNA): TGCGCCAGCAGCCAAGTCTTCAGCCAAGGAGGGACCCAGTACTTC.

The chain uses TRBV20-1 and TRBJ2-1, with D unclear. The germline V and J ends were trimmed by 3 bases and 15 bases, with 15 bases remaining between them. Germline loops: CDR1 DFQATT, CDR2 SNEGSKA (reference sequence). CDR3 length: 11 amino acids. In nucleotides, the CDR3 is TGCAGTGCTAGGACCGGGTCCCTCCGGTTCTTC. Translating it yields CSARTGSLRFF.

This chain uses TRBV7-2 with TRBJ2-4; D is possibly TRBD2 (5 bases). This CDR3 has 15 residues. CDR1 is SGHTA and CDR2 is FQGNSA in the germline V gene. V lost 5 bases, J lost 2 bases, and 13 bases lay in between. In DNA form, the CDR3 reads TGTGCCAGCAGCGCGGGCCGGGTAACCAAAAACATTCAGTACTTC. Its translation: CASSAGRVTKNIQYF.

The chain combines TRBV29-1 with TRBJ2-5; D is uncertain. The CDR3 spans 13 residues. Between the trimmed V and J ends, which lost 1 base and 5 bases, there was a span of 11 bases. The V gene's germline CDR1 is SQVTM and CDR2 ANQGSEA. CDR3 protein: CSVEVTGPETQYF. CDR3 in DNA: TGCAGCGTTGAAGTTACGGGTCCGGAGACCCAGTACTTC.

The CDR3 bases are TGCAGTGCTAGAGCTATCAGATATAGTAATGAGCAGTTCTTC. Its protein product is CSARAIRYSNEQFF. The chain is built from TRBV20-1 and TRBJ2-1, with no clear D. V gave up 1 base and J gave up 7 bases, with 14 bases separating them. In germline, CDR1 is DFQATT, CDR2 SNEGSKA (reference sequence). The CDR3 contains 14 residues.

The chain employs TRBV10-3 and TRBJ1-2; D gene uncertain. The CDR3 spans 12 residues. V was cut by 0 bases and J by 8 bases, with 7 bases left in between. Germline V gene sequence: CDR1 ENHRY, CDR2 SYGVKD. The CDR3 DNA follows: TGTGCCATCAGTGAGTCCCAGTCCGGCTACACCTTC. This gives the protein CAISESQSGYTF.

This chain connects TRBV5-1 to TRBJ2-5, with 11 bases identical to TRBD2. Germline CDR1 and CDR2: SGHRS and YFSETQ. The V gene end was trimmed by 8 bases and the J gene end by 5 bases; junction bases not matched to a gene: 11. This CDR3 is 15 amino acids long. CDR3 nucleotide sequence: TGCGCCAGTTCGACTAGCGGGGACGATCGCGAGACCCAGTACTTC. The encoded protein is CASSTSGDDRETQYF.

This clonotype turned up a few times. The genes are TRBV5-1 and TRBJ1-6, with D perhaps TRBD1 (6 bases). The CDR3 consists of 15 residues. The V end lost 0 bases, the J end lost 9 bases, and 13 bases lay between the germline ends. Per the germline V gene, CDR1 is SGHRS and CDR2 is YFSETQ. CDR3 in DNA: TGCGCCAGCAGCTTGGCCTGGGGGGCGCTTTCACCCCTCCACTTT. It yields the protein CASSLAWGALSPLHF.

The genes are TRBV6-1 and TRBJ2-5; possible D gene TRBD2, 5 bases. V lost 3 bases to trimming and J lost 11 bases, with 19 bases between them. This CDR3 spans 14 amino acids. From germline, CDR1 is MNHNS and CDR2 SASEGT. CDR3 sequence (DNA): TGTGCCAGCAGTGATCGGCTAGCCTACAATGAACAGTACTTC. Translating gives CASSDRLAYNEQYF.

The chain carries TRBV5-5 and TRBJ2-1, with a tentative D call TRBD2 (7 bases). The CDR3 has 15 residues. Germline V CDR1 and CDR2: SGHKS, YYEKEE (reference sequence). V lost 3 bases and J 3 bases, leaving 13 bases between the germline ends. This CDR3 is CASSSGAGVYNEQFF. In DNA, the CDR3 is TGTGCCAGCAGCTCGGGGGCGGGGGTCTACAATGAGCAGTTCTTC.

This clonotype was detected only a few times. The V call is TRBV12-3 or TRBV12-4, the J call TRBJ2-1, with 12 bases that match TRBD2. The CDR3 contains 19 residues. With V trimmed by 6 bases and J by 5 bases, 17 bases remained unmatched. CDR3 residues: CASSWRRSSGGEVNNEQFF. CDR3 nucleotide sequence: TGTGCCAGCAGCTGGAGGCGGTCTAGCGGGGGGGAAGTGAACAATGAGCAGTTCTTC.

This clonotype was seen only a few times. The V call is TRBV24-1, the J call TRBJ2-3; no reliable D call. The CDR3 is made up of 15 amino acids. The V gene's germline CDR1 is KGHDR and CDR2 SFDVKD. V was clipped by 4 bases and J by 2 bases, with 12 bases between them. For the CDR3, the DNA is TGTGCCACCAGTGACCATGGGGTTCCCACAGATACGCAGTATTTT. Protein product: CATSDHGVPTDTQYF.